One and the same sample provided the 15 T cell receptor beta chains below, sequenced in a study of blood T cell repertoires in COVID-19. Assay: immunoSEQ multiplex PCR; the TCRdb copy retains only in-frame clones and omits some. This table holds 250,000 or so clones, about 89% found once. The material sequenced was peripheral blood. These receptors were collected from a man aged 40-50 years with active or convalescent COVID-19.

The V call is TRBV18, the J call TRBJ2-1; TRBD1 matches at 9 bases. Germline trimming cut 5 bases from V and 8 bases from J; bases unmatched to any gene: 10. The CDR3 contains 15 residues. Germline assignment: CDR1 KGHSH and CDR2 LQKENI. CDR3 residues: CASSARDRVYHEQFF. The DNA of the CDR3 is TGTGCCAGCTCAGCCCGGGACAGGGTATACCATGAGCAGTTCTTC.

The chain couples TRBV5-1 to TRBJ2-3; maybe TRBD2 (5 bases). The CDR3 is made up of 18 amino acids. V was shortened by 0 bases and J by 0 bases, with 17 bases between the two germline ends. From germline, CDR1 is SGHRS and CDR2 YFSETQ. CDR3 coding DNA: TGCGCCAGCAGCTTGGAGGGTCGGCTAGCTGTCAGCACAGATACGCAGTATTTT. Its translation: CASSLEGRLAVSTDTQYF.

The chain couples TRBV18 to TRBJ2-5, with D tentatively TRBD2 (6 bases). With 6 bases removed from V and 0 bases from J, the gap between germline ends came to 8 bases. Germline CDR1 and CDR2: KGHSH and LQKENI. CDR3 length: 13 amino acids. This CDR3 reads CASSREYQETQYF. DNA of the CDR3: TGTGCCAGCTCTCGGGAGTACCAAGAGACCCAGTACTTC.

Regarding this clone: Distinct nucleotide sequences in the sample also encode this CDR3. CDR3 region: CASSGTGYGYTF. The CDR3 DNA sequence: TGTGCCAGCTCCGGGACAGGGTATGGCTACACCTTC. This chain uses TRBV28 with TRBJ1-2, with 9 bases matching TRBD1. CDR1 is MDHEN and CDR2 is SYDVKM in the germline V gene. The CDR3 is 12 residues long. With 8 bases clipped from V and 5 bases from J, the junction kept 3 bases outside the gene matches.

The J gene is TRBJ2-7, the V gene TRBV5-5; D gene ambiguous. The CDR3 runs 16 residues. V was clipped by 4 bases and J by 4 bases, with 21 bases between them. In germline, CDR1 is SGHKS, CDR2 YYEKEE (reference sequence). The CDR3 is CASSRETSQTPYEQYF. Written as DNA, the CDR3 is TGTGCCAGCAGCCGTGAAACATCACAGACCCCTTACGAGCAGTACTTC.

V gene TRBV27 combines with J gene TRBJ1-2, with D unresolved. The CDR3 is 14 amino acids. Per the germline V gene, CDR1 is MNHEY and CDR2 is SMNVEV (reference sequence). Trimming left V 6 bases short and J 4 bases short, with 15 bases between. The DNA for the CDR3 is TGTGCCAGCAGAACAACCGGGTCCTTCTATGGCTACACCTTC. Translating it yields CASRTTGSFYGYTF.

In DNA, the CDR3 is TGCGCCAGCAGCGCGGGCGTTGGAGTTCTGAACACTGAAGCTTTCTTT. Its protein product is CASSAGVGVLNTEAFF. This chain uses TRBV5-1 with TRBJ1-1, with no clear D. CDR3 size: 16 residues. Germline CDR1 SGHRS, CDR2 YFSETQ. V was shortened by 4 bases and J by 0 bases, with 16 bases between the two germline ends.

The V and J genes are TRBV5-1 and TRBJ1-1, with D perhaps matching TRBD1 (5 bases). V dropped 6 bases and J dropped 7 bases, with 19 bases sitting between them. Germline CDR1 SGHRS, CDR2 YFSETQ. The CDR3 spans 14 residues. Here the CDR3 DNA reads TGCGCCAGCAACCGGCGGGGGGACGAGGTTGAAGCTTTCTTT. Its protein product is CASNRRGDEVEAFF. Full variable domain (missing parts from reference TRBV5-1 and TRBJ1-1): KAGVTQTPRYLIKTRGQQVTLSCSPISGHRSVSWYQQTPGQGLQFLFEYFSETQRNKGNFPGRFSGRQFSNSRSEMNVSTLELGDSALYLCASNRRGDEVEAFFGQGTRLTVV.

On this clone: The sample contains more than one DNA sequence encoding this CDR3. The V call is TRBV3-1 (or the pseudogene TRBV3-2), the J call TRBJ2-7; perhaps TRBD1 as D (5 bases). V dropped 1 base and J dropped 4 bases, with 14 bases sitting between them. CDR1 LGHDT and CDR2 YNNKEL come from the germline V gene (reference sequence). The CDR3 runs to 15 residues. CDR3 amino acids: CASSQGPQGSYEQYF. The CDR3 bases are TGTGCCAGCAGCCAAGGACCCCAGGGCTCTTACGAGCAGTACTTC.

V gene TRBV5-4 combines with J gene TRBJ2-7; perhaps TRBD2 as D (6 bases). Deletions cut 0 bases from V and 7 bases from J, with 14 bases between. The CDR3 length is 14 residues. CDR1 is SGHNT and CDR2 is YYREEE in the germline V gene (reference sequence). CDR3 DNA sequence: TGTGCCAGCAGCTTGGATGGCGGCCGGGGGGAGCAGTACTTC. It codes for CASSLDGGRGEQYF.

The chain links TRBV2 to TRBJ2-5, with TRBD2 matching 14 bases. The ends lost 6 bases at V and 2 bases at J; junction bases unmatched: 5. The CDR3 runs 16 residues. Germline lookup yields CDR1 SNHLY and CDR2 FYNNEI. CDR3 loop: CASSRTSGGTQETQYF. The CDR3 DNA follows: TGTGCCAGCAGCCGGACTAGCGGGGGGACACAAGAGACCCAGTACTTC.

The J gene is TRBJ1-2, the V gene TRBV30; no definite D call. The V gene's germline CDR1 is GTSNPN and CDR2 SVGIG (reference sequence). V lost 5 bases and J lost 3, with 7 bases in between. CDR3 length: 11 residues. The CDR3: CAWPGDYGYTF. DNA for the CDR3: TGTGCCTGGCCCGGGGACTATGGCTACACCTTC.

The rearrangement joins TRBV9 to TRBJ2-2; the D gene is possibly TRBD2 (6 bases). V was trimmed by 7 bases and J by 1 base, leaving 14 bases between them. Germline assignment: CDR1 SGDLS and CDR2 YYNGEE. This CDR3 is built from 15 residues. Here the CDR3 reads CASAGPDLNTGELFF. CDR3 DNA: TGTGCCAGCGCGGGGCCAGACCTGAACACCGGGGAGCTGTTTTTT.

V and J are TRBV28 and TRBJ1-1; D gene unclear. The CDR3 totals 15 residues. V lost 2 bases and J 3 bases, leaving 13 bases between the germline ends. Per the germline V gene, CDR1 is MDHEN and CDR2 is SYDVKM. CDR3 DNA: TGTGCCAGCAGTTTACCTGCGGGTACACACACTGAAGCTTTCTTT. This encodes CASSLPAGTHTEAFF.

The chain has TRBV11-3 and TRBJ2-4; 10 bases are shared with TRBD1. CDR3 length: 17 amino acids. The germline V gene encodes CDR1 SGHNT and CDR2 YENEEA. With 5 bases clipped from V and 0 bases from J, the junction kept 7 bases outside the gene matches. This CDR3 reads CASSARDRGRAKNIQYF. CDR3 nucleotides: TGTGCCAGCAGCGCCAGAGACAGGGGGCGAGCCAAAAACATTCAGTACTTC.